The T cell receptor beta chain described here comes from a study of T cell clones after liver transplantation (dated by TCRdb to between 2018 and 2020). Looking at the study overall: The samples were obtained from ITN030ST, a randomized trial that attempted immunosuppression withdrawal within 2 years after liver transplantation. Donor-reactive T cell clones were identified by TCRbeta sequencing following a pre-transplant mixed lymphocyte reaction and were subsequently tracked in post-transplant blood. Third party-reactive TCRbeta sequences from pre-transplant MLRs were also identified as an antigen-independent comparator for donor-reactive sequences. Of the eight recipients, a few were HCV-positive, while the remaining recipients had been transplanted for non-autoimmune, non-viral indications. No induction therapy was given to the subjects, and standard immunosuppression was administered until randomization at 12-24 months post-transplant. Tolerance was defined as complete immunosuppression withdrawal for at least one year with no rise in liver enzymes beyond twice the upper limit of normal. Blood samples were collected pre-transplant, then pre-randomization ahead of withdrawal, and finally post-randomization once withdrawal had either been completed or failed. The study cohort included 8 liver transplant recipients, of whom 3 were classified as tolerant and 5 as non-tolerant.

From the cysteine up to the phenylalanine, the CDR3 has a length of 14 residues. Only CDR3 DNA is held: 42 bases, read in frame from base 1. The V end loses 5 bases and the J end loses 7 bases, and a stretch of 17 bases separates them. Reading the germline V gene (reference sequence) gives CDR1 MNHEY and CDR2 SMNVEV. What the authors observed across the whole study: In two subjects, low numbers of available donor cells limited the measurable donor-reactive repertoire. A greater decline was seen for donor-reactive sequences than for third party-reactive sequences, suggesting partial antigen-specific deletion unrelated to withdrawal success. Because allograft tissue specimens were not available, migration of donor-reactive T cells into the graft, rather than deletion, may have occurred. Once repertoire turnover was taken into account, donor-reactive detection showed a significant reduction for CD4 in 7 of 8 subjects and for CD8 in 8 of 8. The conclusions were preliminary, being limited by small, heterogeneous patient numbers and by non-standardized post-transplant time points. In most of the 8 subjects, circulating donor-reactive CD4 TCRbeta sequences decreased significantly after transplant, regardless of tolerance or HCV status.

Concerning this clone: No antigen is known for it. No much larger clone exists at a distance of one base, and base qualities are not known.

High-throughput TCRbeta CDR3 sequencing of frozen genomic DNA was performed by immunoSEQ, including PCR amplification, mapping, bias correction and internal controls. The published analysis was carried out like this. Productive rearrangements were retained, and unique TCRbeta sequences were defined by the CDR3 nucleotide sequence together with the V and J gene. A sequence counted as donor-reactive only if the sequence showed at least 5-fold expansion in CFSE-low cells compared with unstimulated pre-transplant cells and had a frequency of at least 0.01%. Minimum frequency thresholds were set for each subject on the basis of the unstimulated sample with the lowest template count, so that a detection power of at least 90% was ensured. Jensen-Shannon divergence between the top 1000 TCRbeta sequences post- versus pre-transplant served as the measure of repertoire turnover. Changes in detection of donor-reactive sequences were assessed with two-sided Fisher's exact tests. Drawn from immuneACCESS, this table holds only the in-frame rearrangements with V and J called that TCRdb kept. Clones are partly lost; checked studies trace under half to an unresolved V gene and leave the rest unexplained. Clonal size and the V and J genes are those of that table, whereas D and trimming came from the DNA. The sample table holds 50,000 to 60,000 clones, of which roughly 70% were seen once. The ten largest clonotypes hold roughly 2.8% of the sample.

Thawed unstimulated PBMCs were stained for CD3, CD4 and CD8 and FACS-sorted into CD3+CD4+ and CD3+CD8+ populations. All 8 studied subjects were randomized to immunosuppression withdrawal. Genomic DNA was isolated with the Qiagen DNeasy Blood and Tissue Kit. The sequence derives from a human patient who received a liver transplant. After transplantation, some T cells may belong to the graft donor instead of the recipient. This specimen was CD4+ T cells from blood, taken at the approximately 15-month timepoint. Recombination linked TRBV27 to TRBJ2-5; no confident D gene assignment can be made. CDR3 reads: CASSASSTIGTQYF. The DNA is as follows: TGTGCCAGCAGTGCCTCTAGTACCATCGGGACCCAGTACTTC.